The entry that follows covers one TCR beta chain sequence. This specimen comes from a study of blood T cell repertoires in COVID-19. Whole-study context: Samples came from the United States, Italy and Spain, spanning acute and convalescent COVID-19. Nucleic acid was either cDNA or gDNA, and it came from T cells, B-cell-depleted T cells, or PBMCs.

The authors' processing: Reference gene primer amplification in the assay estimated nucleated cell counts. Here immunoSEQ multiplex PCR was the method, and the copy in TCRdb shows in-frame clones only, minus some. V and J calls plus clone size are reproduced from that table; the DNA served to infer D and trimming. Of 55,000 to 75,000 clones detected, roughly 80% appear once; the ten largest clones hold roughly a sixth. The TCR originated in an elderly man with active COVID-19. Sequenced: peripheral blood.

As DNA, the CDR3 is TGTGCCAGCAGCACCGGGACAGGGGCACAAGAGACCCAGTACTTC. It codes for CASSTGTGAQETQYF. The chain carries TRBV7-3 and TRBJ2-5; 10 nucleotides agree with TRBD1. V shed 5 bases and J 2 bases; nucleotides not matched to a gene: 5. The CDR3 totals 15 residues. CDR1 and CDR2 from the germline V gene are SGHTA and FQGTGA.